Presented here are 13 T cell receptor beta chains from one specimen sequenced in a study of OX40 agonist ivuxolimab in advanced cancers. Assay used: immunoSEQ multiplex PCR; TCRdb lists only in-frame clones, some missing. The sample holds 90,000 to 130,000 clones, roughly 90% seen once. The sample consisted of CD4+ or CD8+ T cells sorted from blood, taken in a trial of the OX40 agonist ivuxolimab. All receptors derive from an adult with an advanced solid tumor such as melanoma, head and neck, liver or kidney cancer.

The gene calls are TRBV6-1 and TRBJ2-5; weak D call: TRBD2 (6 bases). CDR1 is MNHNS, CDR2 SASEGT, per germline. V lost 1 base, J lost 7 bases, and 22 bases lay in between. This CDR3 comprises 17 residues. The CDR3: CASSEEGLAPRRGTQYF. DNA of the CDR3: TGTGCCAGCAGTGAAGAGGGCCTAGCGCCTCGGAGAGGGACCCAGTACTTC.

The rearrangement joins TRBV5-1 to TRBJ2-2; a possible D gene is TRBD1 (6 bases). Trimming left V 0 bases short and J 5 bases short, with 14 bases between. The CDR3 runs to 16 residues. Germline V CDR1 and CDR2: SGHRS, YFSETQ. The CDR3 DNA follows: TGCGCCAGCAGCTTGGCGAGGGCAGGGGTGACCGGGGAGCTGTTTTTT. Protein: CASSLARAGVTGELFF.

The table lists this clone with a few counts. The chain joins TRBV19 to TRBJ1-1; D perhaps matches TRBD1 (5 bases). This CDR3 contains 15 residues. The V gene lost 5 bases and the J gene lost 1 base, with 14 bases spanning the gap. The germline CDR1 and CDR2 sequences are LNHDA and SQIVND (reference sequence). CDR3 nucleotides: TGTGCCAGTAGTCGGGGGAACAATTGGAACACTGAAGCTTTCTTT. It specifies CASSRGNNWNTEAFF.

The chain couples TRBV30 to TRBJ1-1, with no clear D. Germline lookup yields CDR1 GTSNPN and CDR2 SVGIG (reference sequence). This CDR3 spans 12 amino acids. The germline V and J ends were trimmed by 0 bases and 7 bases, with 9 bases remaining between them. The CDR3 DNA follows: TGTGCCTGGAGTGTACGTGTCGGTGAAGCTTTCTTT. Its translation is CAWSVRVGEAFF.

The chain links TRBV4-2 to TRBJ1-2; D call uncertain. Germline V gene lookup returns CDR1 LGHNA and CDR2 YNFKEQ. V was clipped by 0 bases and J by 0 bases, with 8 bases between them. CDR3 length: 15 amino acids. The CDR3 reads CASSQDPGANYGYTF. In nucleotides, the CDR3 is TGTGCCAGCAGCCAAGACCCGGGAGCTAACTATGGCTACACCTTC.

The J gene is TRBJ2-7, the V gene TRBV7-3; tentative D call: TRBD1 (5 bases). Germline V CDR1 and CDR2: SGHTA, FQGTGA. Trimming took off 2 bases at V and 7 bases at J, with 15 bases between the two ends. The CDR3 is 14 amino acids. In DNA form, the CDR3 reads TGTGCCAGCAGCTTATCTCCTGGGGCAAGGGAGCAGTACTTC. This sequence encodes CASSLSPGAREQYF.

The gene calls are TRBV5-1 and TRBJ2-3; tentatively, D is TRBD1 or TRBD2 (5 bases each). Germline V gene data show CDR1 as SGHRS and CDR2 as YFSETQ. V lost 4 bases, J lost 0 bases, and 21 bases lay in between. This CDR3 comprises 18 residues. The CDR3: CASSHQPPGTVSTDTQYF. In nucleotides, the CDR3 is TGCGCCAGCAGCCACCAGCCCCCCGGGACCGTGAGCACAGATACGCAGTATTTT.

J is TRBJ1-5 and V is TRBV19; D not certain. V lost 6 bases to trimming and J lost 2 bases, with 11 bases between them. Germline V gene lookup returns CDR1 LNHDA and CDR2 SQIVND (reference sequence). This CDR3 spans 14 amino acids. The CDR3 protein is CASSRIGGNQPQHF. CDR3 coding DNA: TGTGCCAGTAGCCGAATCGGTGGCAATCAGCCCCAGCATTTT.

The chain joins TRBV29-1 to TRBJ1-6; tentatively, D is TRBD1 (5 bases). CDR1 is SQVTM, CDR2 ANQGSEA, per germline. Trimming shortened V by 7 bases and J by 8 bases, and 18 bases separated the two germline ends. The CDR3 length is 14 residues. The CDR3 bases are TGCAGCGCCAAGGGTTGGGGCGTGGATTCACCCCTCCACTTT. Translating gives CSAKGWGVDSPLHF.

This clone was observed a handful of times. The gene calls are TRBV12-5 and TRBJ1-5, with D unresolved. Germline loops: CDR1 LGHNT, CDR2 FRNRAP. V dropped 3 bases and J dropped 0 bases, with 18 bases sitting between them. This CDR3 comprises 18 residues. The CDR3 is CASGLTRAGINSNQPQHF. CDR3 nucleotides: TGTGCTAGTGGTTTAACGAGGGCGGGGATTAATAGCAATCAGCCCCAGCATTTT.

The gene calls are TRBV5-1 and TRBJ2-3; D perhaps matches TRBD2 (5 bases). V was pared by 2 bases and J by 0 bases, with 16 bases between. The CDR3 length is 17 residues. The germline V gene has CDR1 SGHRS and CDR2 YFSETQ. CDR3 region: CASSFAGSAGSTDTQYF. CDR3 DNA sequence: TGCGCCAGCAGCTTCGCAGGATCGGCGGGTAGCACAGATACGCAGTATTTT.

V usage is TRBV6-1 and J usage is TRBJ2-5; perhaps TRBD1 as D (6 bases). Between the trimmed V and J ends, which lost 3 bases and 5 bases, there was a span of 10 bases. This CDR3 spans 13 amino acids. From germline, CDR1 is MNHNS and CDR2 SASEGT. CDR3 bases: TGTGCCAGCAGTGAGACAGGTCTGGAGACCCAGTACTTC. Its translation: CASSETGLETQYF.

The chain links TRBV11-1 to TRBJ2-7; 11 bases agree with TRBD1. The CDR3 is 14 residues long. The germline gives CDR1 SGHAT, CDR2 FQDESV (reference sequence). V gave up 5 bases and J gave up 4 bases; unmatched junction bases: 4. This CDR3 is CASSARDRGYEQYF. The CDR3, as DNA: TGTGCCAGCAGCGCGCGGGACAGGGGGTACGAGCAGTACTTC.